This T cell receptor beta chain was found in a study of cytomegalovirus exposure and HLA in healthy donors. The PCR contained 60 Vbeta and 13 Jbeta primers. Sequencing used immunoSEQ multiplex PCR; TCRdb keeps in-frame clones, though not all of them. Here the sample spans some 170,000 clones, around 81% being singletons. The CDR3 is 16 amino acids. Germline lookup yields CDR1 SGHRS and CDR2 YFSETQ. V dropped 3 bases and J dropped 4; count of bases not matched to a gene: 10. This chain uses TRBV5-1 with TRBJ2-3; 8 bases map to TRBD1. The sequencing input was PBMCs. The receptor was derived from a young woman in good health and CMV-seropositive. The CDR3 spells CASSSRFEQGADTQYF. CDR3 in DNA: TGCGCCAGCAGCTCCCGATTTGAACAGGGGGCAGATACGCAGTATTTT.